These 31 T cell receptor beta chains share one sample of origin, sequenced in a study of Ad26.COV2.S vaccination and SARS-CoV-2 variants. The table came from immunoSEQ multiplex PCR; TCRdb's copy has only in-frame clones and leaves some out. The sample has about 680,000 clones; more than 80% are singletons. Treatment: 15 to 20 received Ad26.COV2.S at low or high dose, single or two shots; roughly five received placebo; per-sample allocation not given. Collection of samples fell on day 63 after the first vaccine or placebo injection. Sequenced material: peripheral blood, taken in a trial of Ad26.COV2.S vaccine versus placebo. These receptors were obtained from a person between 18 and 65 years old who received the Ad26.COV2.S COVID-19 vaccine or a placebo.

This clone was recorded only once. This chain links TRBV27 with TRBJ1-1, with a tentative D call TRBD1 (6 bases). The CDR3 runs to 15 residues. CDR1 and CDR2 from the germline V gene are MNHEY and SMNVEV (reference sequence). V lost 3 bases, J lost 5 bases, and 16 bases lay in between. Here the CDR3 DNA reads TGTGCCAGCAGTTTGGTGGGGGCTCTGGGGACTGAAGCTTTCTTT. Translated: CASSLVGALGTEAFF.

The chain has TRBV21-1 and TRBJ2-2. TRBV21-1 is labeled a pseudogene. The CDR3 is made up of 15 amino acids. The CDR3 protein is CASRGRGSNTGELFF. The CDR3, as DNA: TGTGCCAGTCGGGGCAGAGGGTCGAACACCGGGGAGCTGTTTTTT.

The chain recombines TRBV7-2 with TRBJ1-2; D possibly corresponds to TRBD1 (6 bases). CDR3 length: 14 residues. Germline CDR1 and CDR2: SGHTA and FQGNSA. Between the trimmed V and J ends, which lost 4 bases and 4 bases, there was a span of 13 bases. CDR3 in DNA: TGTGCCAGCAGCTCCCCCCGGGGGGCCTATGGCTACACCTTC. Its translation: CASSSPRGAYGYTF. Using reference TRBV7-2 and TRBJ1-2 for the parts outside the CDR3, the full variable domain is GAGVSQSPSNKVTEKGKDVELRCDPISGHTALYWYRQSLGQGLEFLIYFQGNSAPDKSGLPSDRFSAERTGGSVSTLTIQRTQQEDSAVYLCASSSPRGAYGYTFGSGTRLTVV.

This rearrangement joins TRBV29-1 to TRBJ2-4, with 8 bases lining up with TRBD2. CDR1 and CDR2 from the germline V gene are SQVTM and ANQGSEA. The CDR3 totals 14 residues. The trim removed 5 bases at V and 6 bases at J, leaving 9 bases unmatched. The CDR3 bases are TGCAGCGTTTTTATAGCGGGATTGGGAAACATTCAGTACTTC. This codes for CSVFIAGLGNIQYF.

Remarks on this clone: Distinct nucleotide sequences in the sample also encode this CDR3. The chain recombines TRBV11-2 with TRBJ2-1; 8 nucleotides agree with TRBD2. The CDR3 covers 15 residues. Unmatched junction bases numbered 2, after V lost 2 bases and J lost 2 bases. In germline, CDR1 is SGHAT, CDR2 FQNNGV. DNA of the CDR3: TGTGCCAGCAGCTTACTAGCGGGCGCCTACAATGAGCAGTTCTTC. Translating it yields CASSLLAGAYNEQFF.

J is TRBJ1-2 and V is TRBV4-3; tentative D call: TRBD1 (5 bases). The germline CDR1 and CDR2 sequences are LGHNA and YSLEER. CDR3 size: 15 residues. V lost 0 bases, J lost 8 bases, and 16 bases lay in between. CDR3 DNA sequence: TGCGCCAGCAGCCAAGACCCCACGGTGGGGGACGGCTACACCTTC. This translates into CASSQDPTVGDGYTF.

V is TRBV5-1 and J is TRBJ2-5; 8 bases are a match to TRBD2. Germline values: CDR1 SGHRS, CDR2 YFSETQ. With 0 bases clipped from V and 1 base from J, the junction kept 8 bases outside the gene matches. CDR3 length equals 17 residues. The CDR3 DNA is TGCGCCAGCAGCTTGGGGCTAGCGGGCAGCCTCCAAGAGACCCAGTACTTC. It yields the protein CASSLGLAGSLQETQYF.

This clone was recorded once. The chain has TRBV18 and TRBJ1-2, with D maybe TRBD1 (5 bases). The V and J ends lost 6 bases and 0 bases respectively, with 11 bases between them. The CDR3 loop spans 14 amino acids. Looked up from germline, CDR1 is KGHSH and CDR2 is LQKENI. The CDR3 loop reads CASSRDLSNYGYTF. Here the CDR3 DNA reads TGTGCCAGCTCTAGGGACCTCTCTAACTATGGCTACACCTTC.

The sample holds one count of this clone. This rearrangement joins TRBV29-1 to TRBJ2-7; 9 bases map to TRBD2. The V and J ends lost 5 bases and 5 bases, in that order; junction bases with no gene match: 4. CDR3 length equals 12 residues. Per the germline V gene, CDR1 is SQVTM and CDR2 is ANQGSEA. The CDR3 DNA reads TGCAGCGTTACTAGCGGGTACGACGAGCAGTACTTC. Amino acids: CSVTSGYDEQYF.

This clone showed up just once. The chain recombines TRBV12-5 with TRBJ2-2; the D is unclear. Looked up from germline, CDR1 is LGHNT and CDR2 is FRNRAP. The length of the CDR3 is 13 residues. Trimming stripped 6 bases from V and 1 base from J, with 6 bases between. In DNA form, the CDR3 reads TGTGCTAGTGGGACATGGAACACCGGGGAGCTGTTTTTT. Translated, it gives CASGTWNTGELFF.

The chain recombines TRBV19 with TRBJ1-5; TRBD1 aligns across 8 bases. The CDR3 consists of 15 residues. V gave up 3 bases and J gave up 6 bases; unmatched junction bases: 7. The germline V gene has CDR1 LNHDA and CDR2 SQIVND (reference sequence). CDR3: CASSIGDRSGQPQHF. CDR3 sequence (DNA): TGTGCCAGTAGTATTGGGGACAGGTCCGGTCAGCCCCAGCATTTT.

This clone was picked up a small number of times. The genes are TRBV2 and TRBJ1-5, with D perhaps matching TRBD1 (5 bases). CDR1 SNHLY and CDR2 FYNNEI come from the germline V gene. The CDR3 totals 15 residues. Deletions cut 4 bases from V and 4 bases from J, with 14 bases between. The CDR3 loop reads CASSVVGEGNQPQHF. The CDR3 DNA is TGTGCCAGCAGTGTCGTAGGGGAAGGGAATCAGCCCCAGCATTTT.

Only one count was recorded for this clone. V is TRBV27 and J is TRBJ1-4, with 9 nucleotides matching TRBD1. The CDR3 is 15 residues long. The germline V gene has CDR1 MNHEY and CDR2 SMNVEV (reference sequence). Trimming at V came to 0 bases and at J to 8 bases, leaving 4 bases not matched to a gene. As DNA, the CDR3 is TGTGCCAGCAGTTTATCGGACAGGGGAAGGGAAAAACTGTTTTTT. Residues: CASSLSDRGREKLFF. Based on the CDR3 plus reference TRBV27 and TRBJ1-4, the full variable domain is EAQVTQNPRYLITVTGKKLTVTCSQNMNHEYMSWYRQDPGLGLRQIYYSMNVEVTDKGDVPEGYKVSRKEKRNFPLILESPSPNQTSLYFCASSLSDRGREKLFFGSGTQLSVL.

Regarding this clone: An end of the junction differs from the germline gene, which may be a read error. This chain links TRBV7-2 with TRBJ2-1; 7 positions match TRBD2. Germline assignment: CDR1 SGHTA and CDR2 FQGNSA. The CDR3 contains 16 residues. In DNA form, the CDR3 reads TGTGCCAGCAGCCTAGCGGCCCTTAGTCGGACGAATGAGCAGTTCTTC. Translating it yields CASSLAALSRTNEQFF.

The gene calls are TRBV19 and TRBJ2-4; D is ambiguous. The CDR3 runs 13 residues. V shed 7 bases and J shed 7 bases, with 14 bases lying between them. Per the germline V gene, CDR1 is LNHDA and CDR2 is SQIVND (reference sequence). The CDR3 reads CASNMASTNIQYF. The CDR3 nucleotides are TGTGCCAGTAATATGGCCTCCACGAACATTCAGTACTTC.

Concerning this clone: Other DNA sequences within the sample encode an identical CDR3. The chain has TRBV5-4 and TRBJ1-5; D is perhaps TRBD1 (5 bases). The V gene lost 0 bases and the J gene lost 5 bases, with 6 bases spanning the gap. Germline lookup yields CDR1 SGHNT and CDR2 YYREEE (reference sequence). The CDR3 consists of 13 residues. The CDR3 reads CASSLGGDQPQHF. For the CDR3, the DNA is TGTGCCAGCAGCTTGGGAGGGGATCAGCCCCAGCATTTT.

This clone was observed a handful of times. The rearrangement links TRBV6-6 to TRBJ1-6; no reliable D call. This CDR3 comprises 14 residues. CDR1 is MNHNY, CDR2 SVGAGI, per germline (reference sequence). V lost 0 bases, J lost 8 bases, and 8 bases lay in between. The CDR3 bases are TGTGCCAGCAGTTACTCGATGGGAGATTCACCCCTCCACTTT. Protein product: CASSYSMGDSPLHF.

The V call is TRBV30, the J call TRBJ2-7; possible D gene TRBD1, 5 bases. Germline V gives CDR1 GTSNPN, CDR2 SVGIG (reference sequence). This CDR3 has 14 amino acids. V shed 3 bases and J shed 4 bases, with 16 bases lying between them. CDR3 DNA: TGTGCCTGGAGAAAGGCAGGGAACTCTTACGAGCAGTACTTC. The encoded protein is CAWRKAGNSYEQYF.

The rearrangement uses TRBV30 and TRBJ2-3; 9 bases are a match to TRBD2. With V trimmed by 2 bases and J by 4 bases, 7 bases remained unmatched. Germline assignment: CDR1 GTSNPN and CDR2 SVGIG (reference sequence). The CDR3 is 15 residues long. The CDR3 nucleotides read TGTGCCTGGAGTTTGCGGGGGGGCGAGGCAGATACGCAGTATTTT. Residues: CAWSLRGGEADTQYF.

This chain links TRBV4-3 with TRBJ2-3; D remains ambiguous. The CDR3 totals 17 residues. Germline CDR1 LGHNA, CDR2 YSLEER. Trimming took 0 bases from V and 3 from J, leaving 16 bases between them. The CDR3 loop is CASSQDWKIFLTDTQYF. Written as DNA, the CDR3 is TGCGCCAGCAGCCAAGATTGGAAGATTTTCTTGACAGATACGCAGTATTTT.

This sequence joins TRBV5-6 and TRBJ2-3, with TRBD2 identical over 8 bases. This CDR3 contains 15 residues. J was trimmed by 4 bases and V by 2 bases; bases with no gene match: 6. Germline assignment: CDR1 SGHDT and CDR2 YYEEEE. CDR3 coding DNA: TGTGCCAGCAGCTTCTACCAGCGGGAGCCAGATACGCAGTATTTT. It yields the protein CASSFYQREPDTQYF.

The chain joins TRBV18 to TRBJ2-3; the match to TRBD1 covers 7 bases. V lost 5 bases to trimming and J lost 4 bases; unmatched junction nucleotides: 6. Looked up from germline, CDR1 is KGHSH and CDR2 is LQKENI. CDR3 length: 14 amino acids. CDR3 nucleotide sequence: TGTGCCAGCTCAGACTTTACAGGGGCAGATACGCAGTATTTT. Its translation is CASSDFTGADTQYF.

The V call is TRBV19, the J call TRBJ1-2; the match to TRBD1 covers 7 bases. Germline loops: CDR1 LNHDA, CDR2 SQIVND (reference sequence). V dropped 4 bases and J dropped 5; count of bases not matched to a gene: 10. This CDR3 spans 15 amino acids. CDR3 amino acids: CASSRTGVEGYGYTF. As DNA, the CDR3 is TGTGCCAGTAGTAGAACAGGGGTTGAAGGGTATGGCTACACCTTC.

V usage is TRBV3-1 (or the pseudogene TRBV3-2) and J usage is TRBJ2-3, with a weak D call TRBD2 (7 bases). The CDR3 has 16 amino acids. The germline V gene has CDR1 LGHDT and CDR2 YNNKEL (reference sequence). Trimming stripped 1 base from V and 6 bases from J, with 17 bases between. The CDR3 region is CASSQALGGARDTQYF. CDR3 DNA: TGTGCCAGCAGCCAAGCTTTGGGGGGGGCCAGGGATACGCAGTATTTT.

This chain uses TRBV15 with TRBJ1-1; 7 nucleotides line up with TRBD1. Germline lookup yields CDR1 LNHNV and CDR2 YYDKDF (reference sequence). Trimming at V came to 5 bases and at J to 2 bases, leaving 5 bases not matched to a gene. The CDR3 contains 14 residues. CDR3 sequence: CATSWDSLNTEAFF. In DNA, the CDR3 is TGTGCCACCAGCTGGGACAGCCTTAACACTGAAGCTTTCTTT.

The genes are TRBV19 and TRBJ2-3, with 7 bases aligning to TRBD1. V shed 3 bases and J 6 bases; nucleotides not matched to a gene: 12. The CDR3 loop spans 16 amino acids. CDR1 is LNHDA and CDR2 is SQIVND in the germline V gene (reference sequence). CDR3 nucleotides: TGTGCCAGTAGTATGAAGAACAGGGGAGCTAGGGATACGCAGTATTTT. This encodes CASSMKNRGARDTQYF.

V gene TRBV3-1 (or the pseudogene TRBV3-2) combines with J gene TRBJ1-1, with unresolved D. Germline CDR1 LGHDT, CDR2 YNNKEL (reference sequence). The CDR3 has 12 amino acids. Trimming cost V 6 bases and J 4 bases, with 9 bases left between them. Written as DNA, the CDR3 is TGTGCCAGCAGTCTAGCGGCCACTGAAGCTTTCTTT. Amino acid sequence: CASSLAATEAFF.

This clone was recorded once. The V gene is TRBV2, the J gene TRBJ1-1, with D possibly being TRBD1 (6 bases). The CDR3 is made up of 15 amino acids. The germline V and J ends were trimmed by 6 bases and 1 base, with 15 bases remaining between them. From germline, CDR1 is SNHLY and CDR2 FYNNEI. CDR3 amino acids: CASSFTGSRNTEAFF. The CDR3 DNA is TGTGCCAGCAGCTTTACAGGGAGCAGGAACACTGAAGCTTTCTTT.

In this sample, this clone turned up once. The V gene is TRBV18, the J gene TRBJ2-3; no reliable D call. Germline V gives CDR1 KGHSH, CDR2 LQKENI. Deletions cut 6 bases from V and 6 bases from J, with 13 bases between. The CDR3 is made up of 13 amino acids. The chain's CDR3 is CASSPSGKDTQYF. The CDR3 bases are TGTGCCAGCTCTCCCAGTGGGAAGGATACGCAGTATTTT.

V and J are TRBV7-6 and TRBJ1-1; 12 bases align to TRBD1. CDR3 length: 19 amino acids. CDR1 and CDR2 from the germline V gene are SGHVS and FNYEAQ. V lost 4 bases, J lost 1 base, and 13 bases stayed unmatched. CDR3 residues: CASSSGMPGQGARNTEAFF. CDR3 sequence (DNA): TGTGCCAGCAGCTCAGGAATGCCGGGACAGGGGGCGAGGAACACTGAAGCTTTCTTT.

V is TRBV4-1 and J is TRBJ1-5; no clear D. Trimming took 1 base from V and 3 from J, leaving 13 bases between them. The CDR3 extends over 16 amino acids. Germline values: CDR1 MGHRA, CDR2 YSYEKL. DNA of the CDR3: TGCGCCAGCAGCCAAGTCCCCCCTCCCATCAATCAGCCCCAGCATTTT. Protein product: CASSQVPPPINQPQHF.